The clone carrying this T cell receptor (beta chain) was found once. The data were taken from a study of blood T cell repertoires in COVID-19. Using immunoSEQ multiplex PCR, the repertoire was profiled, and TCRdb retains in-frame clones only, with some absent. The sample shows some 450,000 clones, approximately 90% of them seen only once. Germline V gene lookup returns CDR1 SGHRS and CDR2 YFSETQ. The V end lost 2 bases, the J end lost 0 bases, and 11 bases lay between the germline ends. The CDR3 spans 15 residues. Sequenced: peripheral blood. The receptor was derived from a woman aged 45-65 years with COVID-19, enrolled during active disease. J is TRBJ1-2 and V is TRBV5-1; no reliable D call. CDR3 sequence (DNA): TGCGCCAGCAGCTTCGCGGGCCTAGCTAACTATGGCTACACCTTC. It codes for CASSFAGLANYGYTF.